Below, 23 T cell receptor beta chains from the same sample are listed, as sequenced in a study of PD-1 blockade in mismatch repair-deficient tumors. The assay was immunoSEQ multiplex PCR, and TCRdb's table has in-frame clones only and misses some. The data hold about 79,000 clones, with roughly 80% observed a single time. Sequenced here: peripheral blood, sampled 44 weeks after starting pembrolizumab. All receptors derive from an adult with mismatch repair-deficient cancer.

The V and J genes are TRBV7-7 and TRBJ2-1, with D perhaps matching TRBD2 (6 bases). Germline V gives CDR1 SSHAT, CDR2 FNYEAQ (reference sequence). The CDR3 is 15 residues long. For the CDR3, the DNA is TGTGCTACTGGGTCGGGACTCGGCTCCTACAATGAGCAGTTCTTC. The encoded protein is CATGSGLGSYNEQFF. The full variable domain, rest sourced from reference TRBV7-7 and TRBJ2-1, is GAGVSQSPRYKVTKRGQDVTLRCDPISSHATLYWYQQALGQGPEFLTYFNYEAQPDKSGLPSDRFSAERPEGSISTLTIQRTEQRDSAMYRCATGSGLGSYNEQFFGPGTRLTVL.

This chain uses TRBV19 with TRBJ2-7; D not resolved. CDR1 is LNHDA and CDR2 is SQIVND in the germline V gene (reference sequence). Trimming shortened V by 5 bases and J by 3 bases, and 5 bases separated the two germline ends. This CDR3 has 11 amino acids. The DNA of the CDR3 is TGTGCCAGTAGTGGTAGCTACGAGCAGTACTTC. Its protein is CASSGSYEQYF.

This clone is a singleton in its sample. The chain has TRBV29-1 and TRBJ1-2; a weak D match, TRBD1 (6 bases). The germline V gene has CDR1 SQVTM and CDR2 ANQGSEA. V lost 4 bases, J lost 13 bases, and 10 bases lay in between. CDR3 size: 9 residues. The CDR3 protein is CSVVGGATF. DNA for the CDR3: TGCAGCGTTGTGGGGGGGGCCACCTTC.

In its sample, this clone was seen a few times. The chain carries TRBV10-2 and TRBJ2-7; 8 bases match TRBD1. CDR1 and CDR2 (germline): WSHSY, SAAADI. Trimming cost V 8 bases and J 5 bases; bases outside gene matches: 8. CDR3 length: 13 residues. The CDR3 spells CASSKDRDHEQYF. The CDR3 DNA reads TGCGCCAGCTCGAAGGACAGGGACCACGAGCAGTACTTC.

This clone was detected only a few times. This chain connects TRBV11-1 to TRBJ2-1; the D gene is possibly TRBD2 (5 bases). Germline V gene data show CDR1 as SGHAT and CDR2 as FQDESV (reference sequence). V shed 4 bases and J shed 4 bases, with 11 bases lying between them. The length of the CDR3 is 14 residues. As DNA, the CDR3 is TGTGCCAGCAGCTCCCAGGCGGGTTACAATGAGCAGTTCTTC. Translating it yields CASSSQAGYNEQFF.

This chain uses TRBV15 with TRBJ1-5; tentatively, D is TRBD1 (5 bases). This CDR3 is built from 13 residues. V was trimmed by 8 bases and J by 4 bases, leaving 12 bases between them. Germline CDR1 reads LNHNV; CDR2 reads YYDKDF (reference sequence). The CDR3 sequence is CATGGGTNQPQHF. In nucleotides, the CDR3 is TGTGCCACCGGCGGCGGGACGAATCAGCCCCAGCATTTT.

The chain uses TRBV5-4 and TRBJ2-3, with 8 positions matching TRBD2. CDR1 and CDR2 (germline): SGHNT, YYREEE (reference sequence). There are 12 residues in the CDR3. The ends lost 10 bases at V and 6 bases at J; junction bases unmatched: 7. CDR3 bases: TGTGCCTTTAGCGGGACGCCCGATACGCAGTATTTT. Translation: CAFSGTPDTQYF.

The chain uses TRBV2 and TRBJ1-5; D may be TRBD1 (6 bases). This CDR3 spans 13 amino acids. In germline, CDR1 is SNHLY, CDR2 FYNNEI. V was clipped by 5 bases and J by 2 bases, with 7 bases between them. The CDR3, as DNA: TGTGCCAGCAGTCCAGGGGGCAATCAGCCCCAGCATTTT. Translation gives CASSPGGNQPQHF.

The gene calls are TRBV21-1 and TRBJ2-3; the listed D gene, TRBD2, was not tested against the DNA. TRBV21-1 is a pseudogene locus. The CDR3 loop spans 17 amino acids. The DNA of the CDR3 is TGTGCCAGCAGCAAAGAACCGGGACTAGCGGGTGAGGATACGCAGTATTTT. Its protein product is CASSKEPGLAGEDTQYF.

The rearrangement uses TRBV11-3 and TRBJ1-5, with D unresolved. V lost 3 bases and J lost 5, with 14 bases in between. This CDR3 spans 15 amino acids. Germline loops: CDR1 SGHNT, CDR2 YENEEA. CDR3 coding DNA: TGTGCCAGCAGCTTCGGGTTCGGGGAGGATCAGCCCCAGCATTTT. The encoded protein is CASSFGFGEDQPQHF.

This clone was found once. V usage is TRBV30 and J usage is TRBJ2-1; D remains ambiguous. Trimming stripped 2 bases from V and 9 bases from J, with 17 bases between. CDR1 is GTSNPN, CDR2 SVGIG, per germline (reference sequence). The CDR3 is 14 amino acids. CDR3: CAWSFVDLRGEQFF. For the CDR3, the DNA is TGTGCCTGGAGTTTTGTGGATTTACGCGGTGAGCAGTTCTTC.

The chain is built from TRBV28 and TRBJ1-1; weak D call: TRBD1 (5 bases). The germline V and J ends were trimmed by 5 bases and 4 bases, with 11 bases remaining between them. The V gene's germline CDR1 is MDHEN and CDR2 SYDVKM. This CDR3 has 13 amino acids. The CDR3 bases are TGTGCCAGCAGTAGAATTAGGGGCACTGAAGCTTTCTTT. Its protein is CASSRIRGTEAFF. The variable domain in full, with the rest retrieved from reference TRBV28 and TRBJ1-1, is DVKVTQSSRYLVKRTGEKVFLECVQDMDHENMFWYRQDPGLGLRLIYFSYDVKMKEKGDIPEGYSVSREKKERFSLILESASTNQTSMYLCASSRIRGTEAFFGQGTRLTVV.

DNA of the CDR3: TGTGCCAGCAGTTACTCGAAGTCCTCGAACACTGAAGCTTTCTTT. Amino acids: CASSYSKSSNTEAFF. The chain uses TRBV6-6 and TRBJ1-1; D is unresolved. V was trimmed by 0 bases and J by 1 base, leaving 9 bases between them. The CDR3 runs to 15 residues. Germline CDR1 is MNHNY and CDR2 is SVGAGI (reference sequence).

This clone appeared a few times. The V and J genes are TRBV27 and TRBJ1-5, with 7 bases fitting TRBD1. The germline gives CDR1 MNHEY, CDR2 SMNVEV (reference sequence). V lost 6 bases, J lost 3 bases, and 5 bases stayed unmatched. The CDR3 consists of 14 residues. Here the CDR3 DNA reads TGTGCCAGCAGCCCGGACAGGCTCAATCAGCCCCAGCATTTT. Translation: CASSPDRLNQPQHF.

This clone occurred once. The rearrangement uses TRBV25-1 and TRBJ2-2; D not resolved. Germline-derived CDR1 and CDR2 are MGHDK and SYGVNS. V lost 3 bases and J lost 2, with 7 bases in between. This CDR3 has 14 residues. The CDR3 sequence is CASSEYGNTGELFF. CDR3 nucleotide sequence: TGTGCCAGCAGTGAGTACGGAAACACCGGGGAGCTGTTTTTT.

The gene calls are TRBV6-5 and TRBJ1-5, with D possibly TRBD1 on 5 matching bases. This CDR3 region has 15 residues. V shed 2 bases and J shed 2 bases, with 10 bases lying between them. Germline V gene lookup returns CDR1 MNHEY and CDR2 SVGAGI. The CDR3 nucleotides read TGTGCCAGCAGTTACCAAGGACAACGCAATCAGCCCCAGCATTTT. Amino acid sequence: CASSYQGQRNQPQHF.

This clone was picked up one time. The junction does not match germline at one end; this may be a read error. V is TRBV7-7 and J is TRBJ2-5, with 10 bases matching TRBD1. CDR1 is SSHAT and CDR2 is FNYEAQ in the germline V gene (reference sequence). CDR3 length: 14 residues. CDR3 residues: CASSMRQGALSQYF. As DNA, the CDR3 is TGTGCTAGCAGCATGAGACAGGGGGCTTTGTCCCAGTACTTC.

This chain connects TRBV19 to TRBJ1-2; D is unresolved. The CDR3 is made up of 13 amino acids. V dropped 3 bases and J dropped 7 bases, with 12 bases sitting between them. The germline V gene has CDR1 LNHDA and CDR2 SQIVND (reference sequence). The CDR3 DNA follows: TGTGCCAGTAGTATTAGGGAGATTGGTGGCTACACCTTC. It is translated as CASSIREIGGYTF.

A few counts support this clone. The CDR3 DNA is TGTGCCACCAGCGGGGGAGGGGATACCTACGAGCAGTACTTC. As protein: CATSGGGDTYEQYF. The genes are TRBV15 and TRBJ2-7, with 7 bases lining up with TRBD2. Trimming took 5 bases from V and 2 from J; bases not matched to a gene: 6. The CDR3 consists of 14 residues. Germline loops: CDR1 LNHNV, CDR2 YYDKDF (reference sequence).

The CDR3 sequence is CASSEVPGGYTF. In nucleotides, the CDR3 is TGTGCCAGCAGTGAGGTCCCAGGAGGCTACACCTTC. The J gene is TRBJ1-2, the V gene TRBV2, with no clear D. Looked up from germline, CDR1 is SNHLY and CDR2 is FYNNEI. Trimming stripped 3 bases from V and 8 bases from J, with 10 bases between. CDR3 length: 12 amino acids. The variable domain in full, with the rest retrieved from reference TRBV2 and TRBJ1-2, is EPEVTQTPSHQVTQMGQEVILRCVPISNHLYFYWYRQILGQKVEFLVSFYNNEISEKSEIFDDQFSVERPDGSNFTLKIRSTKLEDSAMYFCASSEVPGGYTFGSGTRLTVV.

The chain has TRBV4-1 and TRBJ2-7, with a tentative D call TRBD2 (5 bases). This CDR3 is 15 amino acids long. The germline V and J ends were trimmed by 1 base and 5 bases, with 15 bases remaining between them. Germline CDR1 is MGHRA and CDR2 is YSYEKL. CDR3: CASSQVALDGNEQYF. In DNA, the CDR3 is TGCGCCAGCAGCCAAGTAGCGCTGGACGGGAACGAGCAGTACTTC.

This rearrangement joins TRBV2 to TRBJ2-7, with no clear D. The CDR3 loop spans 11 amino acids. V was trimmed by 5 bases and J by 8 bases, leaving 10 bases between them. Germline lookup yields CDR1 SNHLY and CDR2 FYNNEI. CDR3 sequence: CASSPLSQQYF. The CDR3 DNA reads as TGTGCCAGCAGTCCACTGTCCCAGCAGTACTTC.

This rearrangement joins TRBV7-2 to TRBJ1-1; no clear D gene. Per germline, CDR1 SGHTA and CDR2 FQGNSA. The CDR3 consists of 13 residues. V lost 5 bases to trimming and J lost 4 bases, with 11 bases between them. CDR3 DNA sequence: TGTGCCAGCAGCCAAGACGGACTCACTGAAGCTTTCTTT. Translation: CASSQDGLTEAFF.